These 14 T cell receptor beta chains came from one sample sequenced in a study of STAT3 mutations in large granular lymphocyte leukemia. Some clones are missing from TCRdb's copy, which holds only in-frame ones; the method was immunoSEQ multiplex PCR. The sample has thousands of clones; over 70% are singletons. Study-level results: Every T-LGLL patient had at least one immunodominant TCRbeta clonotype.

No antigen has been identified for these receptors. The sample consisted of peripheral blood mononuclear cells. Source of these receptors: a man aged 40-50 years with T-cell large granular lymphocyte leukemia. Some clones in this sample may be carry-over from other donors' samples.

This sequence joins TRBV27 and TRBJ1-1, with D possibly TRBD1 on 6 matching bases. Trimming pared 7 bases from V and 5 bases from J, leaving 20 bases between. There are 15 residues in the CDR3. The germline CDR1 and CDR2 sequences are MNHEY and SMNVEV (reference sequence). In DNA form, the CDR3 reads TGTGCCAGCAAGGGGGACGCGGGCGCGGGGACTGAAGCTTTCTTT. This translates into CASKGDAGAGTEAFF.

The chain recombines TRBV11-2 with TRBJ2-1; 8 nucleotides match TRBD2. Per germline, CDR1 SGHAT and CDR2 FQNNGV. V lost 1 base, J lost 7 bases, and 6 bases stayed unmatched. The CDR3 covers 15 residues. The CDR3 nucleotides are TGTGCCAGCAGCTTAGGCCCCGGGACTAGAAATGAGCAGTTCTTC. It encodes CASSLGPGTRNEQFF.

This sequence joins TRBV11-2 and TRBJ2-7, with D maybe TRBD1 (6 bases). The CDR3 extends over 14 amino acids. Per germline, CDR1 SGHAT and CDR2 FQNNGV. The V and J ends lost 10 bases and 4 bases respectively, with 20 bases between them. The CDR3 sequence: CATLTGIGSYEQYF. CDR3 nucleotides: TGTGCCACCCTAACAGGGATAGGCTCTTACGAGCAGTACTTC.

The chain has TRBV28 and TRBJ2-1, with 14 bases fitting TRBD2. Germline V gene sequence: CDR1 MDHEN, CDR2 SYDVKM. This CDR3 is built from 13 residues. V lost 11 bases to trimming and J lost 9 bases; unmatched junction nucleotides: 6. The CDR3 loop is CAGGLAGGGEQFF. For the CDR3, the DNA is TGTGCCGGAGGACTAGCGGGAGGAGGTGAGCAGTTCTTC.

The J gene is TRBJ2-2, the V gene TRBV4-1; D remains ambiguous. The CDR3 is made up of 17 amino acids. The germline CDR1 and CDR2 sequences are MGHRA and YSYEKL. Trimming pared 0 bases from V and 1 base from J, leaving 12 bases between. Here the CDR3 reads CASSQEGSLLNTGELFF. CDR3 coding DNA: TGCGCCAGCAGCCAAGAGGGGTCCCTTTTGAACACCGGGGAGCTGTTTTTT.

J is TRBJ1-3 and V is TRBV7-2; 8 nucleotides line up with TRBD1. This CDR3 contains 15 residues. Unmatched junction bases numbered 6, after V lost 5 bases and J lost 3 bases. Germline V gives CDR1 SGHTA, CDR2 FQGNSA. The CDR3 protein is CASSRSGGNGNTIYF. CDR3 sequence (DNA): TGTGCCAGCAGCCGGTCAGGGGGCAATGGAAACACCATATATTTT.

This chain uses TRBV11-2 with TRBJ1-4; 8 bases align to TRBD1. V trimming: 5 bases; J trimming: 8 bases; junction bases outside the gene matches: 19. Germline loops: CDR1 SGHAT, CDR2 FQNNGV. This CDR3 has 18 amino acids. The CDR3 bases are TGTGCCAGCAGCCTTGCCATAAGCAGGGGGCGAAGGTTAGAAAAACTGTTTTTT. Amino acids: CASSLAISRGRRLEKLFF.

This clone occurred once. The junction differs from germline at one of its ends, possibly a read error. V usage is TRBV29-1 and J usage is TRBJ2-6; TRBD1 aligns across 9 bases. This CDR3 is built from 16 residues. CDR1 and CDR2 from the germline V gene are SQVTM and ANQGSEA. The CDR3 is CSVEGDRDTGANVLTF. CDR3 DNA sequence: TGCAGCGTGGAAGGGGACAGGGATACTGGGGCCAACGTCCTGACTTTC.

This rearrangement joins TRBV2 to TRBJ2-2; possible D gene TRBD1, 6 bases. The CDR3 covers 15 residues. With 2 bases removed from V and 4 bases from J, the gap between germline ends came to 11 bases. The germline V gene has CDR1 SNHLY and CDR2 FYNNEI. CDR3 nucleotides: TGTGCCAGCAGTGAATGGCAGGGGCCCACCGGGGAGCTGTTTTTT. Its protein is CASSEWQGPTGELFF.

The rearrangement joins TRBV28 to TRBJ2-3; D may correspond to TRBD1 or TRBD2 (5 bases each). The V gene lost 7 bases and the J gene lost 1 base, with 18 bases spanning the gap. The germline CDR1 and CDR2 sequences are MDHEN and SYDVKM. This CDR3 is 16 amino acids long. The CDR3: CASMSRWDGGTDTQYF. The CDR3 bases are TGTGCCAGCATGTCTAGGTGGGACGGGGGCACAGATACGCAGTATTTT. The whole variable domain, remainder taken from reference TRBV28 and TRBJ2-3, is DVKVTQSSRYLVKRTGEKVFLECVQDMDHENMFWYRQDPGLGLRLIYFSYDVKMKEKGDIPEGYSVSREKKERFSLILESASTNQTSMYLCASMSRWDGGTDTQYFGPGTRLTVL.

This chain connects TRBV7-2 to TRBJ2-5; D remains ambiguous. Germline V gene lookup returns CDR1 SGHTA and CDR2 FQGNSA. Deletions cut 7 bases from V and 5 bases from J, with 20 bases between. The CDR3 contains 15 residues. This CDR3 is CASISETRRWETQYF. Written as DNA, the CDR3 is TGTGCCAGCATCTCAGAGACCCGCCGGTGGGAGACCCAGTACTTC.

This clone has a handful of counts. At the DNA level, this CDR3 is encoded by other sequences in the same sample as well. V and J are TRBV7-9 and TRBJ2-7; no firm D call. The germline V gene has CDR1 SEHNR and CDR2 FQNEAQ (reference sequence). The CDR3 sequence is 13 residues long. V dropped 2 bases and J dropped 1 base, with 6 bases sitting between them. In nucleotides, the CDR3 is TGTGCCAGCAGCTTACCCGGTTCCTACGAGCAGTACTTC. Translated: CASSLPGSYEQYF.

J is TRBJ2-1 and V is TRBV14; 8 bases align to TRBD1. The CDR3 sequence is 17 residues long. The trim removed 3 bases at V and 8 bases at J, leaving 15 bases unmatched. Per the germline V gene, CDR1 is SGHDN and CDR2 is FVKESK. CDR3 nucleotide sequence: TGTGCCAGCAGCCACCCCGCAAGGACAGGGATTACATATGAGCAGTTCTTC. It is translated as CASSHPARTGITYEQFF.

The chain employs TRBV9 and TRBJ2-6; D might be TRBD1 (6 bases). V was clipped by 0 bases and J by 2 bases, with 9 bases between them. The CDR3 is made up of 16 amino acids. The V gene's germline CDR1 is SGDLS and CDR2 YYNGEE. The DNA for the CDR3 is TGTGCCAGCAGCGTAGTCAGGGGTGCTGGGGCCAACGTCCTGACTTTC. Encoded protein: CASSVVRGAGANVLTF.